The present T cell receptor (beta chain) was sequenced within a study of shared clonotypes between healthy human individuals. Some clones are missing from TCRdb's copy, which holds only in-frame ones; the method was immunoSEQ multiplex PCR. The data contain approximately 2.1 million clones, just over 90% of them singletons. Germline-derived CDR1 and CDR2 are LNHNV and YYDKDF (reference sequence). Trimming took 0 bases from V and 5 from J, leaving 10 bases between them. The CDR3 runs to 14 residues. Sequenced: naive CD4+ T cells from PBMCs. Subset reported: CD45RA+ positively selected. The chain has TRBV15 and TRBJ1-1; TRBD1 might be the D (5 bases). This receptor was obtained from a man between 18 and 29 years old in good health. Some clones in this sample may be carry-over from other donors' samples. The DNA of the CDR3 is TGTGCCACCAGCAGAGAGGGGGGTGGAACTGAAGCTTTCTTT. Its translation: CATSREGGGTEAFF.